This note documents a single T cell receptor (beta chain) sequence. These data come from a study of OX40 agonist ivuxolimab in advanced cancers. Produced via immunoSEQ multiplex PCR; TCRdb's table is partial and in-frame only. The sample records tens of thousands of clones, around 83% being singletons. The CDR3 totals 15 residues. The germline V gene encodes CDR1 SQVTM and CDR2 ANQGSEA. V gave up 2 bases and J gave up 0 bases, with 10 bases separating them. The sequences come from CD4+ or CD8+ T cells sorted from blood, collected in a trial of the OX40 agonist ivuxolimab. The sequence was obtained from an adult with an advanced solid tumor such as melanoma, head and neck, liver or kidney cancer. The chain uses TRBV29-1 and TRBJ2-2; TRBD1 might be the D (6 bases). CDR3 sequence: CSVESRGSNTGELFF. The CDR3 DNA is TGCAGCGTTGAAAGCAGGGGATCGAACACCGGGGAGCTGTTTTTT.